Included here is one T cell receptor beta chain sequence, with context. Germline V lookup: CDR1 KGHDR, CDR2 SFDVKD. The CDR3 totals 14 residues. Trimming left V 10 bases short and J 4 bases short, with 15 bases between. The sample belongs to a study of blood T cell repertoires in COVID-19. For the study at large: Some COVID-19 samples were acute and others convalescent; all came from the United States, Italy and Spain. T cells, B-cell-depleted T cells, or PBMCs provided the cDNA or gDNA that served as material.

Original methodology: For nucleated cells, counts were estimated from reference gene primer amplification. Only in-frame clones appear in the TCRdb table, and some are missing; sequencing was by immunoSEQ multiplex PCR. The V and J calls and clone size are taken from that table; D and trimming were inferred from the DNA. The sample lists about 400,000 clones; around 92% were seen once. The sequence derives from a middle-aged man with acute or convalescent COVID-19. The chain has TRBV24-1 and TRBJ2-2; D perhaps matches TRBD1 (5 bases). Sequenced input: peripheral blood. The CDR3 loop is CATKPGRATGELFF. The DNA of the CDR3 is TGTGCCACAAAGCCCGGCAGGGCCACCGGGGAGCTGTTTTTT.